This T cell receptor (beta chain) was recovered during a study of Graves' ophthalmopathy and Graves' hyperthyroidism. Researchers took RNA transcripts and amplified TCR beta CDR3 regions from them. The workflow started with a first-round RT-PCR run with HTBI primers and then moved on to a second-round multiplex PCR. In TCRdb, the multiplex PCR reads were re-called with MiXCR into one record per CDR3 protein. The table lists over a million distinct CDR3 sequences, 35% to 40% of them singletons, with 11% in the top ten. J gave up 2 bases and V 4 bases, and 8 bases lay outside the gene matches. Germline CDR1 and CDR2: ENHRY and SYGVKD. The CDR3 has 15 amino acids.

The sequenced material came from peripheral blood or thyroid tissue (not recorded which). The chain joins TRBV10-3 to TRBJ2-7; TRBD1 agrees at 7 bases. This sequence was found in an adult man with Graves' hyperthyroidism. CDR3 DNA: TGTGCCATCAGTGCTAGATCGGACAGGACCTACGAGCAGTACTTC. Amino acids: CAISARSDRTYEQYF.